This TCR beta chain derives from a study of somatic mutations in cytotoxic T cells in rheumatoid arthritis (dated by TCRdb to about 2017). Background on the whole study: Some T-cell populations stained with V beta antibodies were sorted by flow on a FACSAria II or Sony SH800 to nearly 100% purity, with sorted V beta1+ cells additionally subjected to TCRB sequencing. The study asked whether expanded CD8+ T-cell clones in newly diagnosed, untreated rheumatoid arthritis carry somatic mutations, and used TCRB deep sequencing to characterize clonality. For roughly 61 rheumatoid arthritis patients and fewer than 25 healthy controls, TCRB deep sequencing was carried out. The median ages of the patient and control groups were essentially identical.

With a median age of about 51 years (range roughly 21-70) and roughly 60% female, the healthy controls consisted of approximately 22 blood donors whose buffy coats were used. CD4+ and CD8+ cells were isolated by positive magnetic bead selection on an AutoMACS, and purity was checked by flow cytometry. Ficoll-Paque PLUS density gradient separation was used to isolate peripheral blood mononuclear cells. Using Nucleospin Tissue or Tissue XS kits, DNA was extracted from CD4-enriched, CD8-enriched or PBMC samples, with quantification by a Qubit 2.0 fluorometer. On this clone itself: The antigen it recognizes is unknown. Base qualities are missing; no much larger clone stands one base away.

What the study reported, not specific to this receptor: In patients, CD8+ clonality rose with age (Spearman r of about 0.53), which was not the case in healthy controls. The expanded CD8+ clones had unknown antigen targets, and not appearing in virus-specific databases did not rule out that they were virus-specific. In about an eighth of the 65 patients the largest CD8+ clone exceeded 20% of CD8+ cells, and several identical CD8+ TCRB sequences were shared between blood and synovial fluid. CD8+ T-cell clonality did not differ significantly between rheumatoid arthritis patients and age-matched healthy controls.

TCRB CDR3 sequencing used the immunoSEQ assay on genomic DNA. In the source study's methods: The analyses included only productive TCRB rearrangements. Defining a clone by its unique TCRB CDR3 sequence, the study calculated clonality as a productive clonality index derived from Shannon entropy. Repertoire overlap for a pair of samples was computed from each clone's template counts relative to total templates per sample. A correlation with a Spearman r of about 0.57 was found between V-gene usage by flow cytometry and V-gene usage by TCRB sequencing. TCRdb provides this immuneACCESS table in a form limited to in-frame rearrangements. Some clones are lacking; in checked studies, under half of them reflect an unresolved V gene, and why the rest are absent is not known. V and J calls and clone size are copied from that table; D and trimming were computed from the DNA. Counted in this sample were tens of thousands of clones; roughly four fifths of them appeared once. The ten largest clones represent about 3.2% of the sample.

The sequenced material came from CD8+ T cells sorted from blood. This TCR derives from a man in his forties in good health.

The CDR3 here reads CASRQTYRAYNEKLFF. The base sequence is TGTGCCAGCAGACAAACCTACAGGGCATATAATGAAAAACTGTTTTTT. The V and J genes are TRBV6-6 and TRBJ1-4; 6 matching bases give a weak D call of TRBD1. Trimming at the junction amounts to 6 bases on V and 4 bases on J, and the germline ends lie 18 bases apart. In the germline V gene (reference sequence), CDR1 corresponds to MNHNY and CDR2 to SVGAGI. The CDR3 starts with the cysteine, ends with the phenylalanine, and has 16 residues. Only CDR3 DNA remains: 48 bases, in frame from the first base.